Below, 8 T cell receptor beta chains from the same sample are listed, as sequenced in a study of Ad26.COV2.S vaccination and SARS-CoV-2 variants. The data were produced by immunoSEQ multiplex PCR, yet TCRdb's version contains in-frame clones alone and is incomplete. Of fewer than 900,000 clones listed, 70% to 90% were seen once; the top ten hold over 1.3%. Treatment described: some 20 received Ad26.COV2.S at low or high dose, single or two shots; several received placebo; per-sample allocation not given. The samples date from day 63 after the first vaccine or placebo injection. The source was peripheral blood, collected in a trial of Ad26.COV2.S vaccine versus placebo. These receptors all stem from a person aged 18-60 years who received the Ad26.COV2.S COVID-19 vaccine or a placebo.

The V and J genes are TRBV25-1 and TRBJ2-7; D possibly matches TRBD1 or TRBD2 (5 bases each). The V and J ends lost 0 bases and 6 bases respectively, with 21 bases between them. Germline CDR1 reads MGHDK; CDR2 reads SYGVNS. The CDR3 length is 17 residues. The CDR3 protein is CASSEYFDGDPPSEQYF. The CDR3 DNA reads TGTGCCAGCAGTGAATATTTCGACGGGGACCCACCGTCCGAGCAGTACTTC.

This rearrangement joins TRBV5-6 to TRBJ2-3; the D is unclear. The CDR3 runs 14 residues. CDR1 is SGHDT, CDR2 YYEEEE, per germline. V lost 4 bases and J 9 bases, leaving 18 bases between the germline ends. This chain's CDR3 is CASSTSAGYQTQYF. The CDR3 bases are TGTGCCAGCAGCACCAGCGCCGGCTACCAGACGCAGTATTTT.

The chain uses TRBV10-3 and TRBJ1-1; 7 bases align to TRBD1. The CDR3 loop spans 13 amino acids. The germline V gene has CDR1 ENHRY and CDR2 SYGVKD. V lost 7 bases and J lost 2; bases outside the gene matches: 4. CDR3 sequence (DNA): TGTGCCATCACCGGGACAGCTAACACTGAAGCTTTCTTT. Encoded protein: CAITGTANTEAFF.

The chain couples TRBV5-1 to TRBJ2-5; possible D gene TRBD2, 5 bases. The CDR3 sequence is 14 residues long. Deletions cut 3 bases from V and 7 bases from J, with 16 bases between. Germline values: CDR1 SGHRS, CDR2 YFSETQ. The CDR3 coding sequence is TGCGCCAGCAGCTCCCGGGTCCTAGCAGGGACCCAGTACTTC. Protein sequence: CASSSRVLAGTQYF. The full variable domain, with the rest looked up from reference TRBV5-1 and TRBJ2-5, is KAGVTQTPRYLIKTRGQQVTLSCSPISGHRSVSWYQQTPGQGLQFLFEYFSETQRNKGNFPGRFSGRQFSNSRSEMNVSTLELGDSALYLCASSSRVLAGTQYFGPGTRLLVL.

The CDR3 DNA is TGTGCCAGCAGCTCGGGACAGGGAAACTACGAGCAGTACTTC. Protein product: CASSSGQGNYEQYF. This chain links TRBV7-9 with TRBJ2-7; 9 nucleotides align to TRBD1. Germline-derived CDR1 and CDR2 are SEHNR and FQNEAQ (reference sequence). The CDR3 has 14 residues. The V and J ends lost 4 bases and 3 bases, in that order; junction bases with no gene match: 4.

The chain combines TRBV19 with TRBJ2-7, with D hard to call. The germline V gene has CDR1 LNHDA and CDR2 SQIVND (reference sequence). This CDR3 has 13 amino acids. The V and J ends lost 5 bases and 4 bases respectively, with 12 bases between them. CDR3 DNA: TGTGCCAGTAGTCTCAGGAGCGAGTACGAGCAGTACTTC. The encoded protein is CASSLRSEYEQYF.

This sequence joins TRBV15 and TRBJ1-5; TRBD1 is a possible D gene (6 bases). V was cut by 5 bases and J by 7 bases, with 15 bases left in between. This CDR3 comprises 14 residues. Germline V gene lookup returns CDR1 LNHNV and CDR2 YYDKDF (reference sequence). CDR3 sequence reads: CATSGGGGLQPQHF. The CDR3 DNA sequence: TGTGCCACCAGCGGCGGGGGGGGGCTACAGCCCCAGCATTTT.

The chain couples TRBV4-2 to TRBJ2-5; TRBD1 or TRBD2 may be the D gene (6 bases each). V was clipped by 1 base and J by 5 bases, with 14 bases between them. The CDR3 runs 15 residues. Germline values: CDR1 LGHNA, CDR2 YNFKEQ. The CDR3, as DNA: TGTGCCAGCAGCCAAGCATGGGGGGCGGGGGAGACCCAGTACTTC. This encodes CASSQAWGAGETQYF.